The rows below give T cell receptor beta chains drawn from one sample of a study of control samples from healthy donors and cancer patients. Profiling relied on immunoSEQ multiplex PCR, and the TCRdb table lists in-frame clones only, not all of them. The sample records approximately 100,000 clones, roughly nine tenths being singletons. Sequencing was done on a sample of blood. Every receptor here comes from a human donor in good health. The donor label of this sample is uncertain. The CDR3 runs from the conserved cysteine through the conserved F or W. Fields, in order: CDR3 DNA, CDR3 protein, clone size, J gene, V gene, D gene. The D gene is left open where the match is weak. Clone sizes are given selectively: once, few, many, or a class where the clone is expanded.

TGCGCCAGCAGTCAAAACGTGGGGTATCGCAATCAGCCCCAGCATTTT,CASSQNVGYRNQPQHF,NA,TRBJ1-5,TRBV23-1,NA
TGTGCCAGCACTTACAGGGACAGAGATACGCAGTATTTT,CASTYRDRDTQYF,NA,TRBJ2-3,TRBV9,TRBD1
TGTGCCAGCAGATCCCGGACCTCCTGGGATCAGCCCCAGCATTTT,CASRSRTSWDQPQHF,NA,TRBJ1-5,TRBV6-5,NA
TGTGCCAGCAGCCCTTACACGGGGGGGGCGTCAGATACGCAGTATTTT,CASSPYTGGASDTQYF,NA,TRBJ2-3,TRBV9,TRBD2
TGTGCCGGTTCCCCAGGGGCCTCGAATGAAAAACTGTTTTTT,CAGSPGASNEKLFF,NA,TRBJ1-4,TRBV2,NA
TGTGCTAGTGGTCGACAGGGGTCGGATTCACCCCTCCACTTT,CASGRQGSDSPLHF,NA,TRBJ1-6,TRBV12-5,TRBD1
TGTGCCACCAGTGACCCTGCTTCAGGGCTTCAGCCCCAGCATTTT,CATSDPASGLQPQHF,NA,TRBJ1-5,TRBV24-1,NA
TGTGCCAGCAGCTCTCGTCCCCTCATACAGGGGGAGAACACTGAAGCTTTCTTT,CASSSRPLIQGENTEAFF,NA,TRBJ1-1,TRBV7-9,TRBD1
TGCGCCAGCAGCCTGAATGTGTTTGGACTAGCACTCCAAGAGACCCAGTACTTC,CASSLNVFGLALQETQYF,NA,TRBJ2-5,TRBV5-1,TRBD2
TGTGCCAGCAGGGGAAACAGGGGACTTGAGCAGTTCTTC,CASRGNRGLEQFF,NA,TRBJ2-1,TRBV28,NA
TGTGCCAGCAGTTTAGACGGGGGCTACGAGCAGTACTTC,CASSLDGGYEQYF,NA,TRBJ2-7,TRBV12-3/TRBV12-4,NA
TGTGCCAGCATTGAAACGGCAGGAGCTTTCTTT,CASIETAGAFF,NA,TRBJ1-1,TRBV6-1,NA
TGTGCCAGCAGTGGACAGGGTTTTAATTCACCCCTCCACTTT,CASSGQGFNSPLHF,NA,TRBJ1-6,TRBV25-1,TRBD1
TGTGCCAGCAGTTTTCCAGGCAGTACTGGAAACACCATATATTTT,CASSFPGSTGNTIYF,NA,TRBJ1-3,TRBV6-2/TRBV6-3,NA
TGTGCCAGCATGCGGCCATCAGGGGGGAGCTCTGGAAACACCATATATTTT,CASMRPSGGSSGNTIYF,NA,TRBJ1-3,TRBV19,TRBD1
TGTGCCAGCAGTCTCCCGGGAAGAATCATTCAGTACTTC,CASSLPGRIIQYF,once,TRBJ2-4,TRBV27,NA
TGTGCCAGCAGTCTCACTAGACTTCGCAATCAGCCCCAGCATTTT,CASSLTRLRNQPQHF,NA,TRBJ1-5,TRBV6-2/TRBV6-3,NA
TGTGCCAGCCTTAATAATGAAAAACTGTTTTTT,CASLNNEKLFF,NA,TRBJ1-4,TRBV28,NA
TGTGCCATAGGGGACACGCCTTTGGAGACCCAGTACTTC,CAIGDTPLETQYF,NA,TRBJ2-5,TRBV6-5,NA
TGCGCCAGCAGCTTGGGGGGTCCGGATTCACCCCTCCACTTT,CASSLGGPDSPLHF,NA,TRBJ1-6,TRBV5-1,NA
TGTGCCAGCAGCCGCATATACGAGCAGTACTTC,CASSRIYEQYF,NA,TRBJ2-7,TRBV6-2/TRBV6-3,NA
TGTGCCAGCAGCCACAGGGGGGAGAATTCACCCCTCCACTTT,CASSHRGENSPLHF,NA,TRBJ1-6,TRBV3-1/TRBV3-2,TRBD1
TGTGCTAGTGGTTTGGTAAGGGACGGGGCCAAGTGGGGCGATGAGCAGTTCTTC,CASGLVRDGAKWGDEQFF,once,TRBJ2-1,TRBV12-5,NA
TGCGCCAGCAGTGAGTCTACTAGCTCCCGGTACGAGCAGTACTTC,CASSESTSSRYEQYF,NA,TRBJ2-7,TRBV10-1,NA
TGTGCCAGCAGTTGGGACTCACCCTACGAGCAGTACTTC,CASSWDSPYEQYF,NA,TRBJ2-7,TRBV28,NA
TGTGCCAGCAGTGAAGCGGGGGCAGCGGCAGATACGCAGTATTTT,CASSEAGAAADTQYF,NA,TRBJ2-3,TRBV2,NA
TGCGCCAGCAGTAGGGAGGGAGGCACTGAAGCTTTCTTT,CASSREGGTEAFF,few,TRBJ1-1,TRBV10-2,NA
TGCAGCGCCACGGGACACTCGAACACTGAAGCTTTCTTT,CSATGHSNTEAFF,NA,TRBJ1-1,TRBV29-1,NA
TGTGCCTGGAGTGGGACAGGGGGCACCTATGGCTACACCTTC,CAWSGTGGTYGYTF,NA,TRBJ1-2,TRBV30,TRBD1
TGCGCCAGCAGCCCGGGGGGAGGGACAGGTTCCTACGAGCAGTACTTC,CASSPGGGTGSYEQYF,NA,TRBJ2-7,TRBV5-1,NA
TGTGCCAGCAGCTTAAGGGACCGGGGCACTGAAGCTTTCTTT,CASSLRDRGTEAFF,NA,TRBJ1-1,TRBV7-2,NA
TGCAGCGTTGAAGTGGCGGGGGGGCCGCGTGAGACCCAGTACTTC,CSVEVAGGPRETQYF,NA,TRBJ2-5,TRBV29-1,TRBD2
TGTGCCAGCAGCAAAGTGGTAAAACGAAACTCTGGAAACACCATATATTTT,CASSKVVKRNSGNTIYF,NA,TRBJ1-3,TRBV21-1,NA
TGTGCCAGCAGCGGAGGACTAGCGGGGGCGGAAGAGACCCAGTACTTC,CASSGGLAGAEETQYF,NA,TRBJ2-5,TRBV9,TRBD2
TGTGCCAGCAGCTCAGACTCCCGCAGAGGTGAGCAGTACTTC,CASSSDSRRGEQYF,NA,TRBJ2-7,TRBV7-9,NA
TGCGCCAGCAGCCCACGGGGGAATCAGCCCCAGCATTTT,CASSPRGNQPQHF,NA,TRBJ1-5,TRBV5-1,NA
TGTGCCAGCAGCTTATCCGCGACCCGCCATGGCTACACCTTC,CASSLSATRHGYTF,NA,TRBJ1-2,TRBV11-2,NA
TGCAGCGTCGAAGCAGGGACACGGAGCTTCGATGAGCAGTTCTTC,CSVEAGTRSFDEQFF,once,TRBJ2-1,TRBV29-1,NA
TGTGCCAGCAGCCCCCTTGGGGAGGGGAGTCGGGAGACCCAGTACTTC,CASSPLGEGSRETQYF,NA,TRBJ2-5,TRBV7-3,TRBD2
TGTGCCAGCAGTTCCGCGACAGCGTCCGGCTACACCTTC,CASSSATASGYTF,NA,TRBJ1-2,TRBV27,NA
TGTGCCAGTAGTCCTCCTCTCCAAGAGACCCAGTACTTC,CASSPPLQETQYF,NA,TRBJ2-5,TRBV19,NA